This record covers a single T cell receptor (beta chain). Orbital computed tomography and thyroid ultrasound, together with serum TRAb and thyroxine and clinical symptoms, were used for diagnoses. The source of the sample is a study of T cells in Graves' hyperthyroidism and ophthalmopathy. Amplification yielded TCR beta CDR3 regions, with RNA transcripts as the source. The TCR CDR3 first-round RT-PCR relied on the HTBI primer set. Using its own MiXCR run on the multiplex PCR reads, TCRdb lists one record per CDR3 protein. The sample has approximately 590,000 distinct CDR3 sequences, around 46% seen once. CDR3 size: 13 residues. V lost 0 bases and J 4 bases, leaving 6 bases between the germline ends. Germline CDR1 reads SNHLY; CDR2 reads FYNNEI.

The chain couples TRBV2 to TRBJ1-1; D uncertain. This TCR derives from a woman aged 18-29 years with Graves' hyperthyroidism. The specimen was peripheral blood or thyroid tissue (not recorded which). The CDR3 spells CASSEAGTTEAFF. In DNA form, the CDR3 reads TGTGCCAGCAGTGAAGCAGGAACCACTGAAGCTTTCTTT.